The clone carrying this TCR beta chain was recorded many times. Single TCR cDNA molecules each had their own unique molecular identifier. TCRdb reprocessed the 5' RACE reads with MiXCR, giving one entry per CDR3 protein. The table shows 25,000 or so distinct CDR3 sequences, with almost 5.5% occurring only once. Time point described: blood at routine non-recurrence follow-up after resection. Frozen PBMC, nontumor lung or tumor provided whole RNA, which was sequenced unsorted. The record originates from a study of spatial heterogeneity in lung cancer. About the research overall: Detection consistently captured more beta-chain sequences than alpha-chain sequences.

Per the germline V gene, CDR1 is SGHNT and CDR2 is YYREEE (reference sequence). The V end lost 3 bases, the J end lost 6 bases, and 22 bases lay between the germline ends. The CDR3 is 16 amino acids. This TCR was sampled from a female donor with early-stage non-small cell lung cancer. This chain joins TRBV5-4 and TRBJ2-7; D might be TRBD1 (5 bases). This specimen consisted of PBMCs, obtained at follow-up. This CDR3 is CASSSLPEKDNGEQYF. The CDR3 coding sequence is TGTGCCAGCAGCTCCTTACCGGAGAAGGACAACGGCGAGCAGTACTTC.